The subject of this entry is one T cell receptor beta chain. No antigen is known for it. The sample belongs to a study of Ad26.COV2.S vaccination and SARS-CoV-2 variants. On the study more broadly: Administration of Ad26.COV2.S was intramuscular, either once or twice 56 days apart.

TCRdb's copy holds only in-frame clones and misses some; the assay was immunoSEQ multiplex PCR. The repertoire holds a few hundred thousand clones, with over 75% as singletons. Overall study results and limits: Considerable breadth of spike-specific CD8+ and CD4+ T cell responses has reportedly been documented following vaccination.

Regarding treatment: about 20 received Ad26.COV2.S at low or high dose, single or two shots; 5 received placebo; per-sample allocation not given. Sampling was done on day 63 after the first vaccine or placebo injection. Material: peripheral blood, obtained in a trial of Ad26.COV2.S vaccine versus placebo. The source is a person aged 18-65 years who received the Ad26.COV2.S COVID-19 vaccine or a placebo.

As DNA, the CDR3 is TGCGCCAGCAGCTCCACCGACAGGACTAACTATGGCTACACCTTC. Its protein product is CASSSTDRTNYGYTF. The chain carries TRBV5-1 and TRBJ1-2; D is possibly TRBD1 (6 bases). The V gene's germline CDR1 is SGHRS and CDR2 YFSETQ. V was cut by 3 bases and J by 0 bases, with 12 bases left in between. This CDR3 has 15 amino acids.